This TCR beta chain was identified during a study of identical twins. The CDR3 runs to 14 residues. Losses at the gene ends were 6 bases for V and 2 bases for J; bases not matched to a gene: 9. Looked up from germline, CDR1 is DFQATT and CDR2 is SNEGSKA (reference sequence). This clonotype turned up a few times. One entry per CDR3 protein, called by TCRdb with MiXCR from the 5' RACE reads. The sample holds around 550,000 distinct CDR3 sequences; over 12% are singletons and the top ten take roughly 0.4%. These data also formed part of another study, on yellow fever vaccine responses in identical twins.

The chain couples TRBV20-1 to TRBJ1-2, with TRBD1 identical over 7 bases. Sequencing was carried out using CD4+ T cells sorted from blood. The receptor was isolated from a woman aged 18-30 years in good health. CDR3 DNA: TGCAGTGCCCCTCGACAGGGAAGGAACTATGGCTACACCTTC. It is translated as CSAPRQGRNYGYTF.